This passage covers 31 T cell receptor beta chains from one sample sequenced in a study of CD8 T cells in ankylosing spondylitis. TCRdb recomputed calls from the 5' RACE reads with MiXCR, one row per CDR3 protein. The repertoire holds 300,000 to 350,000 distinct CDR3 sequences, with around 10% as singletons. The sequenced sample consisted of blood, either unsorted or a sorted T cell fraction (not recorded which). These receptors came from a female donor with ankylosing spondylitis or in good health (not recorded which).

The V call is TRBV7-2, the J call TRBJ2-1; D might be TRBD2 (5 bases). The CDR3 is 14 amino acids. Trimming pared 7 bases from V and 3 bases from J, leaving 13 bases between. Germline V gives CDR1 SGHTA, CDR2 FQGNSA. CDR3 sequence: CASKKGEGYNEQFF. The CDR3 DNA sequence: TGTGCCAGCAAGAAGGGAGAGGGCTACAATGAGCAGTTCTTC.

This clonotype was counted only a few times. The chain recombines TRBV5-1 with TRBJ2-1; possible D gene TRBD1, 5 bases. Germline V gene data show CDR1 as SGHRS and CDR2 as YFSETQ. V gave up 1 base and J gave up 4 bases, with 12 bases separating them. The CDR3 runs to 15 residues. CDR3 loop: CASSLKGIGYNEQFF. The CDR3 bases are TGCGCCAGCAGCTTGAAGGGGATCGGGTACAATGAGCAGTTCTTC.

Many counts were recorded for this clonotype. J is TRBJ2-7 and V is TRBV28, with 12 bases fitting TRBD2. The CDR3 is 15 amino acids. Germline V gives CDR1 MDHEN, CDR2 SYDVKM. J lost 5 bases, V lost 7 bases, and 9 bases had no gene match. This CDR3 reads CASIRGTSGFHEQYF. The CDR3 DNA sequence: TGTGCCAGCATCCGTGGGACTAGCGGGTTCCACGAGCAGTACTTC.

This clonotype has at least ten counts. The V gene is TRBV20-1, the J gene TRBJ2-1, with 8 bases matching TRBD2. The CDR3 has 15 amino acids. Germline V gives CDR1 DFQATT, CDR2 SNEGSKA (reference sequence). The junction had 3 bases not matched to a gene; V was cut back by 2 bases and J by 0 bases. The CDR3 DNA reads TGCAGTGCTAGAAGGGGACTAGACTCCTACAATGAGCAGTTCTTC. Amino acid sequence: CSARRGLDSYNEQFF.

CDR3 sequence: CASNPRGVYEQYF. The DNA for the CDR3 is TGTGCCAGCAACCCGAGGGGGGTATACGAGCAGTACTTC. This rearrangement joins TRBV5-5 to TRBJ2-7, with D perhaps assigned TRBD1 or TRBD2 (6 bases each). The CDR3 contains 13 residues. With 6 bases removed from V and 4 bases from J, the gap between germline ends came to 14 bases. Germline-derived CDR1 and CDR2 are SGHKS and YYEKEE (reference sequence).

In its sample, this clonotype was seen a few times. This chain connects TRBV20-1 to TRBJ2-5; 12 bases align to TRBD2. Per the germline V gene, CDR1 is DFQATT and CDR2 is SNEGSKA (reference sequence). V shed 2 bases, J shed 5 bases, and the junction held 6 bases outside the gene matches. CDR3 length: 15 amino acids. In DNA, the CDR3 is TGCAGTGCTAGATTACTAGCGGGGGGCCCGGAGACCCAGTACTTC. It yields the protein CSARLLAGGPETQYF.

This clonotype was seen only a few times. The chain has TRBV20-1 and TRBJ1-5; 8 bases agree with TRBD1. V shed 4 bases and J 4 bases; nucleotides not matched to a gene: 12. CDR3 length: 16 residues. Germline V gene data show CDR1 as DFQATT and CDR2 as SNEGSKA (reference sequence). The CDR3 bases are TGCAGTGCTACCACCAGAGACAGGGGAAGGAATCAGCCCCAGCATTTT. Protein sequence: CSATTRDRGRNQPQHF.

In its sample, this clonotype was seen many times. The chain joins TRBV27 to TRBJ2-2, with 8 bases matching TRBD1. V trimming: 5 bases; J trimming: 3 bases; junction bases outside the gene matches: 11. The CDR3 totals 17 residues. Germline lookup yields CDR1 MNHEY and CDR2 SMNVEV (reference sequence). In DNA form, the CDR3 reads TGTGCCAGCAGTATACAGACAGGGGCTCGGGACACCGGGGAGCTGTTTTTT. As protein: CASSIQTGARDTGELFF.

This clonotype has ten or more counts. The V gene is TRBV28, the J gene TRBJ2-7; tentative D call: TRBD2 (6 bases). This CDR3 has 14 residues. In germline, CDR1 is MDHEN, CDR2 SYDVKM. V was clipped by 9 bases and J by 2 bases, with 17 bases between them. This CDR3 reads CASRRTGGAYEQYF. The CDR3 bases are TGTGCCAGTCGCAGAACAGGAGGGGCCTACGAGCAGTACTTC.

This sequence joins TRBV29-1 and TRBJ2-1; 12 nucleotides agree with TRBD2. CDR3 length: 12 amino acids. The germline V gene has CDR1 SQVTM and CDR2 ANQGSEA. Germline trimming cut 4 bases from V and 13 bases from J; bases unmatched to any gene: 5. The CDR3 nucleotides read TGCAGCGTTGGCGCTAGCGGGGGGGCCCAGTTCTTC. Amino acids: CSVGASGGAQFF.

The chain recombines TRBV5-4 with TRBJ2-2; 11 bases align to TRBD2. There are 18 residues in the CDR3. J was trimmed by 6 bases and V by 4 bases; bases with no gene match: 14. Per germline, CDR1 SGHNT and CDR2 YYREEE (reference sequence). For the CDR3, the DNA is TGTGCCAGCAGCCCAGAACCCTATAGCGGGGGGGCCTCCGGGGAGCTGTTTTTT. It codes for CASSPEPYSGGASGELFF. Together with reference TRBV5-4 and TRBJ2-2, the CDR3 gives the full variable domain: ETGVTQSPTHLIKTRGQQVTLRCSSQSGHNTVSWYQQALGQGPQFIFQYYREEENGRGNFPPRFSGLQFPNYSSELNVNALELDDSALYLCASSPEPYSGGASGELFFGEGSRLTVL.

The chain couples TRBV20-1 to TRBJ2-2, with unresolved D. The germline CDR1 and CDR2 sequences are DFQATT and SNEGSKA (reference sequence). The CDR3 has 15 residues. With 4 bases removed from V and 1 base from J, the gap between germline ends came to 13 bases. For the CDR3, the DNA is TGCAGTGCTACTCCGACGGCCCAGAACACCGGGGAGCTGTTTTTT. Amino acid sequence: CSATPTAQNTGELFF.

In this sample, this clonotype turned up many times. The chain joins TRBV2 to TRBJ2-1; 8 bases are a match to TRBD1. J gave up 8 bases and V 6 bases, and 6 bases lay outside the gene matches. This CDR3 has 13 residues. CDR1 and CDR2 (germline): SNHLY, FYNNEI. In DNA, the CDR3 is TGTGCCAGCAGCCGACAGGGGTACGATGAGCAGTTCTTC. It codes for CASSRQGYDEQFF.

This clonotype was observed many times. The chain employs TRBV7-2 and TRBJ1-5, with TRBD1 matching 7 bases. V gave up 3 bases and J gave up 6 bases; unmatched junction bases: 5. Germline V gives CDR1 SGHTA, CDR2 FQGNSA. CDR3 length: 14 residues. CDR3 residues: CASSFDRVGQPQHF. The CDR3 DNA sequence: TGTGCCAGCAGCTTCGACAGGGTAGGTCAGCCCCAGCATTTT.

This clonotype was recorded at least ten times. The chain links TRBV20-1 to TRBJ2-7, with a tentative D call TRBD2 (5 bases). The V and J ends lost 0 bases and 5 bases respectively, with 5 bases between them. The V gene's germline CDR1 is DFQATT and CDR2 SNEGSKA (reference sequence). The length of the CDR3 is 11 residues. For the CDR3, the DNA is TGCAGTGCTAGAGACGGGAACGAGCAGTACTTC. As protein: CSARDGNEQYF.

The chain recombines TRBV27 with TRBJ1-1; D perhaps matches TRBD1 (6 bases). Germline V gene lookup returns CDR1 MNHEY and CDR2 SMNVEV (reference sequence). The CDR3 is made up of 15 amino acids. The V and J ends lost 6 bases and 0 bases respectively, with 14 bases between them. The CDR3 bases are TGTGCCAGCAGAATAACAGGGACCATGAACACTGAAGCTTTCTTT. Its translation is CASRITGTMNTEAFF.

This clonotype appeared many times. The chain is built from TRBV20-1 and TRBJ1-5; a weak D match, TRBD1 (5 bases). Germline V CDR1 and CDR2: DFQATT, SNEGSKA (reference sequence). V dropped 3 bases and J dropped 6 bases, with 15 bases sitting between them. This CDR3 is 14 amino acids long. The chain's CDR3 is CSARRSGAGQPQHF. In DNA form, the CDR3 reads TGCAGTGCTAGGCGTTCTGGGGCCGGTCAGCCCCAGCATTTT.

The J gene is TRBJ2-3, the V gene TRBV4-1, with D possibly matching TRBD1 (5 bases). This CDR3 contains 15 residues. Germline CDR1 MGHRA, CDR2 YSYEKL. Trimming cost V 4 bases and J 1 base, with 12 bases left between them. The CDR3 DNA sequence: TGCGCCAGCAGCCCCCGGTTAGGGGGCACAGATACGCAGTATTTT. This gives the protein CASSPRLGGTDTQYF.

The sample holds many counts of this clonotype. The V and J genes are TRBV12-3 or TRBV12-4 and TRBJ2-1, with a weak D call TRBD2 (6 bases). V was clipped by 2 bases and J by 1 base, with 12 bases between them. The CDR3 contains 16 residues. The CDR3 bases are TGTGCCAGCAGTTTACGCGGGGAGAGGTCCTACAATGAGCAGTTCTTC. Translating gives CASSLRGERSYNEQFF.

This clonotype was detected ten times or more. The chain employs TRBV29-1 and TRBJ2-7; no definite D call. CDR3 length: 12 amino acids. V shed 3 bases and J shed 6 bases, with 12 bases lying between them. Looked up from germline, CDR1 is SQVTM and CDR2 is ANQGSEA. The chain's CDR3 is CSVEKQGFEQYF. For the CDR3, the DNA is TGCAGCGTTGAGAAACAAGGGTTCGAGCAGTACTTC.

The rearrangement joins TRBV30 to TRBJ2-3, with D perhaps being TRBD1 or TRBD2 (6 bases each). Trimming removed 8 bases from V and 2 bases from J, with 20 bases in between. Germline loops: CDR1 GTSNPN, CDR2 SVGIG (reference sequence). This CDR3 spans 15 amino acids. The CDR3: CAGEPKGGPTDTQYF. CDR3 DNA: TGTGCCGGAGAACCCAAGGGGGGTCCCACAGATACGCAGTATTTT.

The CDR3 coding sequence is TGTGCCAGCAGCTCTAGCTTTCTCGGACTAGCGGGGGGGAGGCAGTTCTTC. It codes for CASSSSFLGLAGGRQFF. This chain uses TRBV7-6 with TRBJ2-1; 15 bases align to TRBD2. Per germline, CDR1 SGHVS and CDR2 FNYEAQ. The CDR3 loop spans 17 amino acids. With 4 bases clipped from V and 12 bases from J, the junction kept 13 bases outside the gene matches. The full variable domain, in which reference TRBV7-6 and TRBJ2-1 provide the parts outside the CDR3, is GAGVSQSPRYKVTKRGQDVALRCDPISGHVSLYWYRQALGQGPEFLTYFNYEAQQDKSGLPNDRFSAERPEGSISTLTIQRTEQRDSAMYRCASSSSFLGLAGGRQFFGPGTRLTVL.

This clonotype has ten or more counts. The CDR3 here is CASSLDGHQTEQFF. Written as DNA, the CDR3 is TGTGCCAGCAGTTTGGACGGGCACCAGACTGAGCAGTTCTTC. The gene calls are TRBV12-3 or TRBV12-4 and TRBJ2-1; no definite D call. CDR3 length equals 14 residues. V lost 3 bases and J lost 9, with 15 bases in between.

With regard to this clonotype: A much more abundant neighbour one base away suggests this may be a read error. The genes are TRBV6-1 and TRBJ2-3; TRBD1 might be the D (5 bases). CDR3 length: 15 amino acids. Germline CDR1 and CDR2: MNHNS and SASEGT. CDR3: CASSPRQRLTDMQYF. The CDR3 coding sequence is TGTGCCAGCAGTCCACGACAGAGACTCACAGATATGCAGTATTTT.

This clonotype has at least ten counts. The chain carries TRBV20-1 and TRBJ2-3, with 12 bases lining up with TRBD2. This CDR3 region has 16 residues. The germline V gene encodes CDR1 DFQATT and CDR2 SNEGSKA (reference sequence). Trimming at V came to 0 bases and at J to 4 bases, leaving 5 bases not matched to a gene. CDR3 sequence reads: CSARDPASGRADTQYF. CDR3 DNA: TGCAGTGCTAGAGATCCAGCTAGCGGGAGGGCAGATACGCAGTATTTT.

This clonotype was detected many times. The chain links TRBV7-2 to TRBJ1-2; a weak D match, TRBD1 (6 bases). Germline CDR1 SGHTA, CDR2 FQGNSA. The CDR3 spans 12 residues. Trimming removed 5 bases from V and 7 bases from J, with 11 bases in between. The CDR3 loop reads CASSPKGGGYTF. CDR3 in DNA: TGTGCCAGCAGCCCTAAGGGGGGTGGCTACACCTTC.

The sample holds many counts of this clonotype. V and J are TRBV28 and TRBJ2-1; tentative D call: TRBD2 (5 bases). Germline V CDR1 and CDR2: MDHEN, SYDVKM. With 5 bases removed from V and 7 bases from J, the gap between germline ends came to 18 bases. The CDR3 has 15 amino acids. CDR3 coding DNA: TGTGCCAGCAGTCCCCAGCGGATACCAGGAAATGAGCAGTTCTTC. This codes for CASSPQRIPGNEQFF.

The genes are TRBV5-4 and TRBJ1-3; 7 bases are a match to TRBD1. The CDR3 consists of 17 residues. The V and J ends lost 5 bases and 0 bases, in that order; junction bases with no gene match: 11. Germline values: CDR1 SGHNT, CDR2 YYREEE (reference sequence). The CDR3 loop is CASSPNRGRTSGNTIYF. CDR3 nucleotides: TGTGCCAGCAGTCCAAACAGGGGTAGGACCTCTGGAAACACCATATATTTT.

At least ten counts were recorded for this clonotype. V and J are TRBV5-8 and TRBJ2-4; maybe TRBD2 (6 bases). Germline V gives CDR1 SGHTS, CDR2 YDEGEE. The CDR3 runs to 13 residues. V lost 4 bases and J 6 bases, leaving 11 bases between the germline ends. Here the CDR3 DNA reads TGTGCCAGCAGCCTGGGGGGTGGAAACATTCAGTACTTC. Translation gives CASSLGGGNIQYF. Looking up the rest from reference TRBV5-8 and TRBJ2-4 gives the full variable domain: EAGVTQSPTHLIKTRGQQATLRCSPISGHTSVYWYQQALGLGLQFLLWYDEGEERNRGNFPPRFSGRQFPNYSSELNVNALELEDSALYLCASSLGGGNIQYFGAGTRLSVL.

This clonotype was counted at least ten times. The rearrangement links TRBV3-1 to TRBJ1-2; D possibly corresponds to TRBD1 (5 bases). CDR1 LGHDT and CDR2 YNNKEL come from the germline V gene (reference sequence). V lost 4 bases and J lost 8, with 17 bases in between. This CDR3 is 14 amino acids long. The CDR3 coding sequence is TGTGCCAGCAGCCCCAGGACACTCGGGAGGGGCTACACCTTC. It translates to CASSPRTLGRGYTF.

This sequence joins TRBV7-2 and TRBJ2-5; D ambiguous. Trimming took 3 bases from V and 4 from J, leaving 9 bases between them. The length of the CDR3 is 13 residues. Germline V gene data show CDR1 as SGHTA and CDR2 as FQGNSA. CDR3: CASSFQDLETQYF. In nucleotides, the CDR3 is TGTGCCAGCAGCTTCCAGGATCTAGAGACCCAGTACTTC.